These 16 T cell receptor beta chains share one sample of origin, sequenced in a study of tumor-infiltrating lymphocytes in localized non-small cell lung cancer. This table comes from immunoSEQ multiplex PCR, and its TCRdb copy is limited to in-frame clones, with some not included. Here the sample spans approximately 5,100 clones, approximately 85% being singletons. The source material was lung tumor tissue. These receptors all come from a human donor with non-small cell lung cancer.

The rearrangement links TRBV7-2 to TRBJ2-5, with TRBD1 matching 8 bases. The CDR3 contains 16 residues. V dropped 5 bases and J dropped 2; count of bases not matched to a gene: 10. Germline lookup yields CDR1 SGHTA and CDR2 FQGNSA. The chain's CDR3 is CASSIAGGLGQETQYF. CDR3 DNA: TGTGCCAGCAGCATCGCAGGGGGCTTGGGTCAAGAGACCCAGTACTTC.

This clone was found a few times. The chain is built from TRBV18 and TRBJ2-5, with D unclear. V gave up 3 bases and J gave up 4 bases, with 12 bases separating them. CDR3 length: 14 residues. Germline V lookup: CDR1 KGHSH, CDR2 LQKENI. DNA of the CDR3: TGTGCCAGCTCACCCACATGGCAAGGAGAGACCCAGTACTTC. Its translation is CASSPTWQGETQYF.

To note about this clone: Germline and junction disagree at one end, which may indicate a read error. This sequence joins TRBV7-3 and TRBJ2-3; no firm D call. Germline-derived CDR1 and CDR2 are SGHTA and FQGTGA. The CDR3 has 15 residues. CDR3 DNA: TGTGCCAGCAGCCTAACTCCGGCAACCACAGATACGCAGTATTTT. Residues: CASSLTPATTDTQYF.

There are a few counts of this clone. V gene TRBV14 combines with J gene TRBJ1-2; tentative D call: TRBD1 (5 bases). V lost 5 bases, J lost 5 bases, and 12 bases lay in between. Germline-derived CDR1 and CDR2 are SGHDN and FVKESK. The CDR3 has 13 amino acids. The CDR3 here is CASSAGSGYGYTF. CDR3 nucleotides: TGTGCCAGCAGCGCAGGGTCGGGGTATGGCTACACCTTC.

This sequence joins TRBV5-1 and TRBJ2-7, with TRBD2 matching over 11 bases. The trim removed 0 bases at V and 4 bases at J, leaving 0 bases unmatched. The CDR3 is 14 amino acids. Germline V lookup: CDR1 SGHRS, CDR2 YFSETQ. The CDR3 spells CASSLGTSGYEQYF. The CDR3 DNA reads TGCGCCAGCAGCTTGGGGACTAGCGGGTACGAGCAGTACTTC. Full variable domain (remainder filled in from reference TRBV5-1 and TRBJ2-7): KAGVTQTPRYLIKTRGQQVTLSCSPISGHRSVSWYQQTPGQGLQFLFEYFSETQRNKGNFPGRFSGRQFSNSRSEMNVSTLELGDSALYLCASSLGTSGYEQYFGPGTRLTVT.

The V call is TRBV14, the J call TRBJ1-4, with unresolved D. Trimming shortened V by 5 bases and J by 8 bases, and 12 bases separated the two germline ends. The CDR3 sequence is 13 residues long. In germline, CDR1 is SGHDN, CDR2 FVKESK. CDR3 bases: TGTGCCAGCAGCGTGCTCCTTTGGGAAAAACTGTTTTTT. It translates to CASSVLLWEKLFF.

The V gene is TRBV7-6, the J gene TRBJ1-3, with D perhaps TRBD1 (6 bases). This CDR3 has 14 residues. The germline V gene has CDR1 SGHVS and CDR2 FNYEAQ. Trimming removed 5 bases at V and 1 base at J, with 9 bases between. The CDR3 coding sequence is TGTGCCAGCAGCCCTCAGGGGTCTGGAAACACCATATATTTT. Translated, it gives CASSPQGSGNTIYF.

This chain uses TRBV5-1 with TRBJ2-7; tentative D call: TRBD2 (6 bases). In germline, CDR1 is SGHRS, CDR2 YFSETQ. Trimming removed 6 bases at V and 3 bases at J, with 10 bases between. The CDR3 has 12 residues. The CDR3 reads CASKASDYEQYF. The CDR3 bases are TGCGCCAGCAAGGCTAGCGACTACGAGCAGTACTTC.

This chain uses TRBV9 with TRBJ2-7; the match to TRBD1 covers 7 bases. Trimming removed 2 bases from V and 0 bases from J; junction bases left unmatched: 11. The CDR3 runs 17 residues. Germline CDR1 is SGDLS and CDR2 is YYNGEE. The CDR3 here is CASSVTAGTALSYEQYF. CDR3 in DNA: TGTGCCAGCAGCGTTACCGCCGGGACAGCCCTCTCCTACGAGCAGTACTTC.

This clone was counted only a few times. The chain recombines TRBV7-8 with TRBJ2-7, with 7 bases lining up with TRBD2. This CDR3 has 13 amino acids. The V gene's germline CDR1 is SGHVS and CDR2 FQNEAQ. Trimming removed 8 bases from V and 0 bases from J; junction bases left unmatched: 4. CDR3 DNA sequence: TGTGCCAGCGGTCTAGCGGACTCCTACGAGCAGTACTTC. Its protein product is CASGLADSYEQYF.

The chain uses TRBV18 and TRBJ2-1; D is perhaps TRBD2 (5 bases). The CDR3 spans 15 residues. The germline V gene has CDR1 KGHSH and CDR2 LQKENI. Between the trimmed V and J ends, which lost 2 bases and 3 bases, there was a span of 11 bases. CDR3 nucleotides: TGTGCCAGCTCACCAGTATCTAGCTACTACAATGAGCAGTTCTTC. It yields the protein CASSPVSSYYNEQFF.

V and J are TRBV7-9 and TRBJ1-5; D is possibly TRBD1 (5 bases). Trimming removed 3 bases from V and 7 bases from J, with 13 bases in between. The CDR3 has 14 residues. From germline, CDR1 is SEHNR and CDR2 FQNEAQ (reference sequence). The CDR3 loop reads CASSFGAGEQPQHF. In DNA, the CDR3 is TGTGCCAGCAGCTTCGGGGCAGGTGAGCAGCCCCAGCATTTT.

This clone has only a few counts. This chain connects TRBV30 to TRBJ2-2; the D gene is possibly TRBD1 (5 bases). From germline, CDR1 is GTSNPN and CDR2 SVGIG (reference sequence). CDR3 length equals 14 residues. CDR3 nucleotide sequence: TGTGCGCAGGGATCCCGGGTTTCCACCGGGGAGCTGTTTTTT. This gives the protein CAQGSRVSTGELFF.

This clone was observed a few times. The chain carries TRBV4-1 and TRBJ2-1; weak D call: TRBD1 (5 bases). The germline V gene has CDR1 MGHRA and CDR2 YSYEKL. Trimming pared 4 bases from V and 4 bases from J, leaving 14 bases between. The CDR3 consists of 15 residues. CDR3 sequence reads: CASSLTGHSYNEQFF. CDR3 sequence (DNA): TGCGCCAGCAGCCTCACTGGACATTCTTACAATGAGCAGTTCTTC.

The table lists this clone with a few counts. V is TRBV7-9 and J is TRBJ2-2, with 8 nucleotides matching TRBD2. The germline CDR1 and CDR2 sequences are SEHNR and FQNEAQ (reference sequence). This CDR3 has 16 amino acids. The ends lost 3 bases at V and 1 base at J; junction bases unmatched: 4. CDR3 sequence (DNA): TGTGCCAGCAGCTTGGGGCGGGGGGAGAACACCGGGGAGCTGTTTTTT. It specifies CASSLGRGENTGELFF. The complete variable domain, with remaining parts taken from reference TRBV7-9 and TRBJ2-2, reads DTGVSQNPRHKITKRGQNVTFRCDPISEHNRLYWYRQTLGQGPEFLTYFQNEAQLEKSRLLSDRFSAERPKGSFSTLEIQRTEQGDSAMYLCASSLGRGENTGELFFGEGSRLTVL.

This rearrangement joins TRBV18 to TRBJ2-1, with a tentative D call TRBD2 (6 bases). The V end was cut by 4 bases, the J end by 6 bases, with 10 bases between. The CDR3 spans 13 residues. CDR1 and CDR2 from the germline V gene are KGHSH and LQKENI. This CDR3 reads CASSRLGANEQFF. CDR3 sequence (DNA): TGTGCCAGCTCACGACTAGGTGCCAATGAGCAGTTCTTC. Filled out from reference TRBV18 and TRBJ2-1, the complete variable domain reads NAGVMQNPRHLVRRRGQEARLRCSPMKGHSHVYWYRQLPEEGLKFMVYLQKENIIDESGMPKERFSAEFPKEGPSILRIQQVVRGDSAAYFCASSRLGANEQFFGPGTRLTVL.